This is a list of T cell receptor beta chains from one sample in a study of T cells in Graves' hyperthyroidism and ophthalmopathy. MiXCR was run by TCRdb on the multiplex PCR reads, yielding one entry per CDR3 protein. The sample lists 300,000 to 350,000 distinct CDR3 sequences, roughly 18% occurring once. The material sequenced was blood. These receptors were collected from a woman between 50 and 59 years old with Graves' hyperthyroidism. The CDR3 runs from the conserved cysteine through the conserved F or W. D genes are given only for firm matches. Clone size is shown for a subset of rows, as once, few, many or a class of expanded clone.

J: TRBJ2-3; V: TRBV6-2/TRBV6-3; D: -; size: many; CDR3: CASTERGTDTQYF; DNA: TGTGCCAGCACAGAGCGGGGCACAGATACGCAGTATTTT
J: TRBJ1-5; V: TRBV30; D: TRBD1; size: many; CDR3: CAWGQGSNQPQHF; DNA: TGTGCCTGGGGACAGGGCAGCAATCAGCCCCAGCATTTT
J: TRBJ2-5; V: TRBV15; D: -; size: -; CDR3: CATSRRGQETQYF; DNA: TGTGCCACCAGCCGCCGGGGTCAAGAGACCCAGTACTTC
J: TRBJ1-1; V: TRBV4-1; D: TRBD1; size: -; CDR3: CASSPQAEQGDTEAFF; DNA: TGCGCCAGCAGCCCCCAAGCGGAACAGGGGGACACTGAAGCTTTCTTT
J: TRBJ1-1; V: TRBV27; D: -; size: many; CDR3: CASSFQGFTNTEAFF; DNA: TGTGCCAGCAGTTTTCAGGGGTTCACGAACACTGAAGCTTTCTTT
J: TRBJ2-1; V: TRBV20-1; D: TRBD2; size: few; CDR3: CSARTSGSYEQFF; DNA: TGCAGTGCTAGAACTAGCGGGAGCTATGAGCAGTTCTTC
J: TRBJ2-5; V: TRBV20-1; D: TRBD2; size: many; CDR3: CSASIAGGETQYF; DNA: TGCAGTGCTAGTATCGCGGGGGGGGAGACCCAGTACTTC
J: TRBJ1-5; V: TRBV19; D: -; size: -; CDR3: CATTTVYSNQPQHF; DNA: TGTGCCACAACGACAGTTTATAGCAATCAGCCCCAGCATTTT
J: TRBJ1-1; V: TRBV5-1; D: -; size: many; CDR3: CASSRGHPAINTEAFF; DNA: TGCGCCAGCAGCCGGGGACACCCGGCCATAAACACTGAAGCTTTCTTT
J: TRBJ1-6; V: TRBV27; D: TRBD1; size: -; CDR3: CASTPTGLGDSPLHF; DNA: TGTGCCAGCACCCCGACAGGGTTGGGTGATTCACCCCTCCACTTT
J: TRBJ2-1; V: TRBV7-2; D: TRBD2; size: -; CDR3: CASSIRLAGDNEQFF; DNA: TGTGCCAGCAGCATACGGCTAGCGGGAGATAATGAGCAGTTCTTC
J: TRBJ1-5; V: TRBV28; D: TRBD1; size: -; CDR3: CATLQGGWVRNQPQHF; DNA: TGTGCCACCCTCCAGGGGGGGTGGGTGAGGAATCAGCCCCAGCATTTT
J: TRBJ2-1; V: TRBV12-3/TRBV12-4; D: -; size: many; CDR3: CASSMTTYNEQFF; DNA: TGTGCCAGCAGTATGACCACTTACAATGAGCAGTTCTTC
J: TRBJ2-5; V: TRBV25-1; D: TRBD1; size: -; CDR3: CASSFNPGQQETQYF; DNA: TGTGCCAGCAGTTTCAACCCGGGACAGCAAGAGACCCAGTACTTC
J: TRBJ2-3; V: TRBV14; D: -; size: few; CDR3: CASSQRVNTDTQYF; DNA: TGTGCCAGCAGCCAACGTGTCAACACAGATACGCAGTATTTT
J: TRBJ2-1; V: TRBV29-1; D: TRBD2; size: few; CDR3: CSVDGRGEYNEQFF; DNA: TGCAGCGTTGATGGGCGGGGGGAGTACAATGAGCAGTTCTTC
J: TRBJ2-7; V: TRBV13; D: TRBD2; size: -; CDR3: CASSFRTSGAHEQYF; DNA: TGTGCCAGCAGCTTCAGGACTAGCGGGGCCCACGAGCAGTACTTC
J: TRBJ1-1; V: TRBV11-2; D: -; size: many; CDR3: CASSKGETEAFF; DNA: TGTGCCAGCAGCAAGGGGGAGACTGAAGCTTTCTTT
J: TRBJ2-3; V: TRBV29-1; D: -; size: few; CDR3: CSPMMGDTTDTQYF; DNA: TGCAGCCCAATGATGGGCGACACCACAGATACGCAGTATTTT
J: TRBJ1-4; V: TRBV12-3/TRBV12-4; D: -; size: few; CDR3: CASSAPGTINEKLFF; DNA: TGTGCCAGCAGTGCCCCAGGGACCATAAATGAAAAACTGTTTTTT